A selection of T cell receptor beta chains follows, all from one sample in a study of molecular identifiers for immune sequencing clone quantification. TCRdb used MiXCR to reprocess the PCR reads, holding one entry per CDR3 protein. The sample yields approximately 680,000 distinct CDR3 sequences, about 25% seen once. Sequenced sample: naive CD8+ T cells from blood, with Jurkat cell RNA spiked in. The receptor set was obtained from a human donor in good health. Some libraries in this study had Jurkat cell RNA spiked in. CDR3s include the opening cysteine and the closing phenylalanine or tryptophan.

J | V | CDR3
TRBJ2-7 | TRBV6-5 | CASSRFGSEDHEQYF
TRBJ1-1 | TRBV20-1 | CSLGGDTEAFF
TRBJ1-1 | TRBV7-9 | CASSPQGDGTEAFF
TRBJ2-7 | TRBV5-1 | CASSLAGGGYKQYF
TRBJ2-3 | TRBV2 | CARTRGSGPSTDTQYF
TRBJ2-2 | TRBV7-9 | CASSPLRDYNTGELFF
TRBJ2-7 | TRBV29-1 | CSVLDRGAGHEQYF
TRBJ2-1 | TRBV10-3 | CATQGTGAMWNEQFF
TRBJ2-7 | TRBV7-2 | CASSLVEWQHEQYF
TRBJ2-7 | TRBV28 | CATLLPESSYEQYF
TRBJ2-5 | TRBV20-1 | CSARDRGQETQYF
TRBJ2-1 | TRBV19 | CASSILASGGNEQFF
TRBJ1-4 | TRBV7-8 | CASSLGYRDRSKKLFF
TRBJ1-1 | TRBV28 | CASSFRGMTPEAFF
TRBJ1-2 | TRBV5-6 | CASRMTGDLHGYTF
TRBJ2-2 | TRBV2 | CASIGQVSTGELFF
TRBJ1-4 | TRBV7-9 | CASSPSGTGVELFF